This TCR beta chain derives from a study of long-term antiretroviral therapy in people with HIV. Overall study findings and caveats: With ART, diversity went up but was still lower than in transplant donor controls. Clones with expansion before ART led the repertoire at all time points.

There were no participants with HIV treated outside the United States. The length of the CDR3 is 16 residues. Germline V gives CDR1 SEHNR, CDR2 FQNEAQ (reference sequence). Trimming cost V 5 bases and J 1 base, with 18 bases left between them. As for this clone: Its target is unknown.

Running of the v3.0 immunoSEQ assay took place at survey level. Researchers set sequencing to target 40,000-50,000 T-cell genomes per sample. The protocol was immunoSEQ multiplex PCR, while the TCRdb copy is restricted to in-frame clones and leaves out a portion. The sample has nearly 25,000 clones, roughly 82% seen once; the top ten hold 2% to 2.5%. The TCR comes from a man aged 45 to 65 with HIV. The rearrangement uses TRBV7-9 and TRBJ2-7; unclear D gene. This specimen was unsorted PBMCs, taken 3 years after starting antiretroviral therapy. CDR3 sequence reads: CASSHHYLGISYEQYF. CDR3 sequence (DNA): TGTGCCAGCAGCCATCATTATCTGGGGATATCCTACGAGCAGTACTTC.